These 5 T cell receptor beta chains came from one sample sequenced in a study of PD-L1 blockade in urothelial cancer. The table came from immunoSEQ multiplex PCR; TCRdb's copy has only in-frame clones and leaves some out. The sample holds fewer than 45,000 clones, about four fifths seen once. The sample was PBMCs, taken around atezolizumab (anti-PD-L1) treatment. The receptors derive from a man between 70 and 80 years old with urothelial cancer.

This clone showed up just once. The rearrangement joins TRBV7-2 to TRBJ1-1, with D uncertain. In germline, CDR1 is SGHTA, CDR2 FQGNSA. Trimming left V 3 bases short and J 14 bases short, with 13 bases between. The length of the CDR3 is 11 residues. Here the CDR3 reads CASSLQNAGFF. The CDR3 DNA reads TGTGCCAGCAGCTTGCAGAACGCAGGATTCTTT.

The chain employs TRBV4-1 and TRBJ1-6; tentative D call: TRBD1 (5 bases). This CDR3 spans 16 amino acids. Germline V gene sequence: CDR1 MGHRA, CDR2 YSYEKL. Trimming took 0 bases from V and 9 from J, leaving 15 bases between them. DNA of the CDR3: TGCGCCAGCAGCCAAGACAGGGCTTCGACTGGTTCACCCCTCCACTTT. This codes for CASSQDRASTGSPLHF.

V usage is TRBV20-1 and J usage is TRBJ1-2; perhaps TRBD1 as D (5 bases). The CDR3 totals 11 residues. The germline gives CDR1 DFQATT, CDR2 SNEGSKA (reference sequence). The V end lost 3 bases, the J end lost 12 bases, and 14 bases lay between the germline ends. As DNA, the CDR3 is TGCAGTGCTAGGTTTCTAAAGGGGAACACCTTC. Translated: CSARFLKGNTF.

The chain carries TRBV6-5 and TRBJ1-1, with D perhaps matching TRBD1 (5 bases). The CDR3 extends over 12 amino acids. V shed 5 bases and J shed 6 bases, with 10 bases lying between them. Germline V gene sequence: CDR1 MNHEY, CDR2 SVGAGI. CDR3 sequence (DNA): TGTGCCAGCAGTAGGGGAAATGCTGAAGCTTTCTTT. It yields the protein CASSRGNAEAFF.

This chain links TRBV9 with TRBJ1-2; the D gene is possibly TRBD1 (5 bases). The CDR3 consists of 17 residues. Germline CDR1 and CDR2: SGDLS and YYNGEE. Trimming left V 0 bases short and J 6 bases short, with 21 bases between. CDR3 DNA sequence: TGTGCCAGCAGCGTAGTAGTAGGGGCGACAAGGATGGATGGCTACACCTTC. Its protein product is CASSVVVGATRMDGYTF.